The 8 T cell receptor beta chains in this list originate from one sample, sequenced in a study of CD8 T cells in Susac syndrome. RNA totalling 0.5 to 1 ug underwent reverse transcription with random hexamers. One entry per CDR3 protein, called by TCRdb with MiXCR from the immunoSEQ multiplex PCR reads. Of some 96,000 distinct CDR3 sequences listed, around 94% were seen once; the top ten hold about 0.28%. Sequencing was performed on CD4+ T cells from PBMCs. The receptors here all came from a human donor with Susac syndrome.

The chain employs TRBV4-1 and TRBJ2-3; D is uncertain. The V gene lost 1 base and the J gene lost 2 bases, with 13 bases spanning the gap. CDR1 and CDR2 from the germline V gene are MGHRA and YSYEKL. The CDR3 runs to 16 residues. CDR3 loop: CASSQGVGRPTDTQYF. In DNA, the CDR3 is TGCGCCAGCAGCCAAGGTGTGGGCCGCCCCACAGATACGCAGTATTTT.

The rearrangement links TRBV15 to TRBJ1-1; D possibly corresponds to TRBD1 (6 bases). Germline CDR1 LNHNV, CDR2 YYDKDF (reference sequence). Trimming removed 2 bases from V and 1 base from J, with 8 bases in between. The CDR3 sequence is 14 residues long. For the CDR3, the DNA is TGTGCCACCAGCAGACGGACAGCGAACACTGAAGCTTTCTTT. Amino acid sequence: CATSRRTANTEAFF.

The chain joins TRBV28 to TRBJ2-1; 11 nucleotides line up with TRBD2. CDR1 and CDR2 (germline): MDHEN, SYDVKM. This CDR3 has 16 amino acids. The ends lost 3 bases at V and 4 bases at J; junction bases unmatched: 5. This chain's CDR3 is CASSLPLAGEYNEQFF. CDR3 sequence (DNA): TGTGCCAGCAGTTTGCCACTAGCGGGGGAGTACAATGAGCAGTTCTTC.

The V call is TRBV4-1, the J call TRBJ2-1; no firm D call. Trimming stripped 2 bases from V and 7 bases from J, with 12 bases between. There are 14 residues in the CDR3. Germline V gene sequence: CDR1 MGHRA, CDR2 YSYEKL. CDR3 sequence: CASSQSRIRNEQFF. Here the CDR3 DNA reads TGCGCCAGCAGCCAATCGAGGATCCGGAATGAGCAGTTCTTC.

This chain connects TRBV29-1 to TRBJ1-2, with TRBD1 as a possible D gene (6 bases). This CDR3 has 12 residues. Per germline, CDR1 SQVTM and CDR2 ANQGSEA. The ends were cut back, 4 bases at V and 4 bases at J, with 10 bases in the middle. CDR3 residues: CSVGGGSYGYTF. The CDR3, as DNA: TGCAGCGTTGGGGGGGGCTCCTATGGCTACACCTTC.

The chain uses TRBV20-1 and TRBJ2-5; D is ambiguous. Trimming removed 6 bases at V and 5 bases at J, with 10 bases between. The germline CDR1 and CDR2 sequences are DFQATT and SNEGSKA (reference sequence). CDR3 length: 11 amino acids. The CDR3 DNA reads TGCAGTGCCAGCCCGGAGGAGACCCAGTACTTC. Its protein product is CSASPEETQYF.

V gene TRBV20-1 combines with J gene TRBJ1-5; D possibly corresponds to TRBD1 (6 bases). Trimming pared 4 bases from V and 6 bases from J, leaving 10 bases between. Per the germline V gene, CDR1 is DFQATT and CDR2 is SNEGSKA (reference sequence). This CDR3 spans 12 amino acids. The CDR3 reads CSATGAGQPQHF. The CDR3 coding sequence is TGCAGTGCTACAGGGGCAGGTCAGCCCCAGCATTTT.

The chain joins TRBV7-6 to TRBJ2-2; D remains ambiguous. CDR1 and CDR2 (germline): SGHVS, FNYEAQ. The CDR3 extends over 14 amino acids. V dropped 3 bases and J dropped 1 base, with 6 bases sitting between them. The CDR3 DNA reads as TGTGCCAGCAGCTTCGCAGGGAACACCGGGGAGCTGTTTTTT. It translates to CASSFAGNTGELFF. Variable domain in full (rest from reference TRBV7-6 and TRBJ2-2): GAGVSQSPRYKVTKRGQDVALRCDPISGHVSLYWYRQALGQGPEFLTYFNYEAQQDKSGLPNDRFSAERPEGSISTLTIQRTEQRDSAMYRCASSFAGNTGELFFGEGSRLTVL.